These 10 T cell receptor beta chains came from one sample sequenced in a study of blood T cell repertoires in COVID-19. The repertoire was sequenced with immunoSEQ multiplex PCR; TCRdb's copy has only in-frame clones and lacks some. Of more than 140,000 clones listed, 80% to 90% are singletons. Sequencing used peripheral blood. These receptors were collected from a woman between 55 and 75 years old with acute or convalescent COVID-19.

The chain is built from TRBV19 and TRBJ1-4; the D gene is possibly TRBD1 (5 bases). The CDR3 runs to 14 residues. V shed 9 bases and J shed 0 bases, with 11 bases lying between them. CDR1 LNHDA and CDR2 SQIVND come from the germline V gene (reference sequence). The CDR3 loop is CASRPGATNEKLFF. CDR3 in DNA: TGTGCCAGCCGGCCGGGGGCAACTAATGAAAAACTGTTTTTT. The full variable domain, in which reference TRBV19 and TRBJ1-4 provide the parts outside the CDR3, is DGGITQSPKYLFRKEGQNVTLSCEQNLNHDAMYWYRQDPGQGLRLIYYSQIVNDFQKGDIAEGYSVSREKKESFPLTVTSAQKNPTAFYLCASRPGATNEKLFFGSGTQLSVL.

The rearrangement uses TRBV24-1 and TRBJ1-5, with 8 bases that match TRBD1. This CDR3 has 15 residues. With V trimmed by 3 bases and J by 7 bases, 7 bases remained unmatched. Germline lookup yields CDR1 KGHDR and CDR2 SFDVKD. The CDR3 loop is CATSDGQGGGQPQHF. CDR3 DNA: TGTGCCACCAGTGATGGACAGGGTGGGGGACAGCCCCAGCATTTT.

The chain has TRBV29-1 and TRBJ1-1, with 12 bases aligning to TRBD1. CDR3 size: 13 residues. Germline V gives CDR1 SQVTM, CDR2 ANQGSEA. After removal of 7 bases from V and 4 bases from J, the junction contained 4 bases not matched to a gene. In DNA form, the CDR3 reads TGCAGCGCAGGGGACAGGGGGCTCACTGAAGCTTTCTTT. This codes for CSAGDRGLTEAFF.

The CDR3 loop is CASSLRSFGSRNEKLFF. For the CDR3, the DNA is TGTGCCAGCAGCCTTAGGAGTTTTGGGAGCAGGAATGAAAAACTGTTTTTT. The chain combines TRBV7-2 with TRBJ1-4; D ambiguous. Per germline, CDR1 SGHTA and CDR2 FQGNSA. Between the trimmed V and J ends, which lost 5 bases and 5 bases, there was a span of 21 bases. The CDR3 consists of 17 residues.

The chain couples TRBV6-6 to TRBJ1-6; TRBD1 aligns across 8 bases. The junction had 9 bases not matched to a gene; V was cut back by 5 bases and J by 9 bases. Germline V gene lookup returns CDR1 MNHNY and CDR2 SVGAGI (reference sequence). This CDR3 is 15 amino acids long. The CDR3 DNA reads as TGTGCCAGCAGTACGACCGGACAGGGTGGTTCACCCCTCCACTTT. Translated, it gives CASSTTGQGGSPLHF.

The chain joins TRBV7-3 to TRBJ2-1, with 11 bases that match TRBD2. This CDR3 is 14 amino acids long. Germline V CDR1 and CDR2: SGHTA, FQGTGA. Trimming cost V 5 bases and J 10 bases; bases outside gene matches: 7. CDR3 nucleotide sequence: TGTGCCAGCAGCCTACAAGGGACTAGCGGAGAGCAGTTCTTC. Protein product: CASSLQGTSGEQFF.

The genes are TRBV5-1 and TRBJ2-5, with 12 bases fitting TRBD2. In germline, CDR1 is SGHRS, CDR2 YFSETQ. The CDR3 runs 17 residues. The V gene end was trimmed by 0 bases and the J gene end by 1 base; junction bases not matched to a gene: 4. This CDR3 is CASSLVPSGGAQETQYF. CDR3 in DNA: TGCGCCAGCAGCTTGGTCCCTAGCGGGGGGGCCCAAGAGACCCAGTACTTC.

J is TRBJ2-5 and V is TRBV24-1, with 8 positions matching TRBD1. Germline V gives CDR1 KGHDR, CDR2 SFDVKD. This CDR3 comprises 16 residues. The junction had 5 bases not matched to a gene; V was cut back by 1 base and J by 2 bases. CDR3 region: CATSDFSYRGQETQYF. The CDR3 nucleotides are TGTGCCACCAGTGATTTCAGCTACAGGGGGCAAGAGACCCAGTACTTC.

The table lists this clone with a few counts. This sequence joins TRBV19 and TRBJ1-6, with 8 bases fitting TRBD1. The CDR3 loop spans 15 amino acids. V gave up 4 bases and J gave up 9 bases; unmatched junction bases: 8. Per the germline V gene, CDR1 is LNHDA and CDR2 is SQIVND (reference sequence). CDR3 in amino acids: CASSTPKQGGSPLHF. The CDR3 nucleotides read TGTGCCAGTAGTACCCCCAAACAGGGGGGTTCACCCCTCCACTTT.

CDR3 sequence: CASSQDVAGGREQFF. The CDR3 nucleotides read TGTGCCAGCAGCCAAGATGTTGCGGGGGGTCGGGAGCAGTTCTTC. V gene TRBV3-1 (or the pseudogene TRBV3-2) combines with J gene TRBJ2-1, with TRBD2 matching over 8 bases. Germline CDR1 and CDR2: LGHDT and YNNKEL (reference sequence). This CDR3 is built from 15 residues. With V trimmed by 0 bases and J by 10 bases, 8 bases remained unmatched.